This T cell receptor beta chain was recorded in a study of blood T cell repertoires in COVID-19 (TCRdb year 2020). A note on the overall study: The collaborator samples originated in the United States, Italy and Spain and spanned the acute and convalescent phases of COVID-19. Samples were obtained from the ongoing ImmuneRACE study (first 160 participants) and from over a thousand subjects provided by 6 global collaborators. A de-identified subject ID, COVID-19 status, age in years and sex were almost always included in the sample metadata. Where available, HLA class I and class II types were obtained from metadata supplied by the sample provider rather than from assay-based typing. A freely available public database, intended as a resource for researchers studying the immune response to SARS-CoV-2, is where the repertoires were released. The prospective study material was composed of cDNA or gDNA derived from T cells, B-cell-depleted T cells, or PBMCs. The dataset comprised deeply sampled blood TCRbeta repertoires from subjects exposed to, actively infected with, or recovered from COVID-19. Overall results and qualifications from the work: How much clinical and demographic metadata was included differed by source and by participant, and the metadata was provided uncurated.

TCRbeta CDR3 regions were amplified from genomic DNA using the immunoSEQ Assay, a bias-controlled multiplex PCR. The authors' analysis ran thus. Nucleated cell counts per sample were estimated from amplification of reference gene primers within the assay. To quantify the absolute abundance of each unique TCRbeta CDR3 rearrangement, sequence reads were collapsed and filtered. For each sample, productive Simpson clonality was calculated by taking the square root of Simpson's diversity index across productive rearrangements. TCRdb re-hosts the immuneACCESS table, in-frame sequences only. Its copies lack some clones; in the studies checked, an unresolved V gene accounts for under half of them, and the cause for the rest is not known. D and trimming come from the DNA, and the V and J calls and clone size come from that table. For this sample the table gives 150,000 to 170,000 clones, of which around 85% were detected only once. About 31% of the sample is held by the ten biggest clonotypes.

Per the germline V gene, SGHTS is the CDR1 and YDEGEE is the CDR2. V lost 0 bases and J lost 6 bases; the stretch between them is 10 bases long. The CDR3 covers 13 residues, taking in both the cysteine and the phenylalanine. The entry retains the CDR3 DNA only, 39 bases that are in frame from base 1. Collaborating institutions collected whole blood in K2EDTA tubes following their own protocols. Collaborator samples were shipped for TCRbeta analysis as frozen whole blood, isolated PBMCs, or DNA extracted from either sample type. About this clone itself: There is no known antigen for this receptor. It has no much larger one-base neighbor in the sample; base qualities were not kept.

This receptor chain uses TRBV5-8 and TRBJ2-7; 6 matching bases give a weak D call of TRBD1. Sequenced: peripheral blood. The clonotype comes from a woman in her fifties or sixties with acute or convalescent COVID-19. The DNA sequence is TGTGCCAGCAGCTTGGGAACAGGGCGCGAGCAGTACTTC. It codes for CASSLGTGREQYF.